This TCR beta chain was identified in a study of blood T cell repertoires in COVID-19. Authors' analysis steps: For nucleated cells, counts were estimated from reference gene primer amplification. Libraries were prepared by immunoSEQ multiplex PCR; TCRdb keeps only in-frame clonotypes and omits some of them. From that table come the V and J calls and clone size; the DNA was used to work out D and trimming. Here the sample spans about 220,000 clones, roughly 82% being singletons. Comment on this clone: The junction and the germline gene differ at one end; a read error may be behind it.

The germline V gene has CDR1 MNHEY and CDR2 SVGAGI. CDR3 size: 14 residues. The chain recombines TRBV6-5 with TRBJ1-2; 9 positions match TRBD1. The TCR was taken from a man aged 50 to 60 with active or convalescent COVID-19. The sample comprised peripheral blood. In nucleotides, the CDR3 is TGTGCCAGCAGTTATTCCGGGACAGGGCCCCTCGCCGCCTTC. Translated, it gives CASSYSGTGPLAAF.